This T cell receptor (beta chain) emerged from a study of cytomegalovirus exposure and HLA in healthy donors. The study, taken as a whole, reports: What was likely a sequencing artifact was a cluster of highly shared sequence variants. Later analysis reportedly placed an Asian-associated ancestry cluster below the approximately 730-donor mean in N-insertions. Analysis was carried out at a later point, and it linked a missense DCLRE1C variant to TCR beta V- and J-gene trimming.

Vbeta (60) and Jbeta (13) primers were used in the PCR. Assay used: immunoSEQ multiplex PCR; TCRdb lists only in-frame clones, some missing. The sample holds under 200,000 clones, over 70% seen once. V lost 5 bases to trimming and J lost 1 base, with 16 bases between them. This CDR3 contains 16 residues. Germline V lookup: CDR1 MNHNY, CDR2 SVGAGI (reference sequence). This clone has a handful of counts. Its cognate antigen is unknown. It was healthy bone marrow donors who served as donors. This TCR was sampled from a woman aged 45-65 years in good health and CMV-seronegative. The V and J genes are TRBV6-6 and TRBJ2-3; D perhaps matches TRBD1 (5 bases). Specimen: PBMCs. The CDR3 coding sequence is TGTGCCAGCAGTAACAAATATGGACAAGGCACAGATACGCAGTATTTT. Its protein product is CASSNKYGQGTDTQYF.